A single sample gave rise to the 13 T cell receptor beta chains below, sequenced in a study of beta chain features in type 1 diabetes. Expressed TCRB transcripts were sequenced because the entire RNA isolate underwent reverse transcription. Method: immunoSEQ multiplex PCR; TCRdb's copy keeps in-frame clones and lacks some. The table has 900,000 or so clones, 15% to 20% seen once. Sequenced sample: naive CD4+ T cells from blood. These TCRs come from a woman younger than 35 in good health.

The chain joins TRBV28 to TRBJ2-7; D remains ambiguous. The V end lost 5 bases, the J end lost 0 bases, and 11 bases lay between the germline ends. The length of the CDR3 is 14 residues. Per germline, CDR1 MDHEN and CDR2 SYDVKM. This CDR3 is CASSGSEISYEQYF. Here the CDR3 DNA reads TGTGCCAGCAGTGGCAGCGAGATCTCCTACGAGCAGTACTTC.

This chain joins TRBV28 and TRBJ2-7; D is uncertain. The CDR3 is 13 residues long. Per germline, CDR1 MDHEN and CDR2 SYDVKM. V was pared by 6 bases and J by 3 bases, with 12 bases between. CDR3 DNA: TGTGCCAGCAGCCCTTTTTTACTCTACGAGCAGTACTTC. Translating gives CASSPFLLYEQYF.

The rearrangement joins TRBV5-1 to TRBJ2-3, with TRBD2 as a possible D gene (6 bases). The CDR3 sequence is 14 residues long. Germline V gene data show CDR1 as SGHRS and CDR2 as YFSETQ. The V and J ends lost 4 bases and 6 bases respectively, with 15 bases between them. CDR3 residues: CASSATGLRDTQYF. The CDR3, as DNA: TGCGCCAGCAGCGCCACGGGACTCAGGGATACGCAGTATTTT.

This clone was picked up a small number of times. The CDR3 loop is CAISQSAGWDYGYTF. CDR3 bases: TGTGCCATCAGCCAATCAGCAGGGTGGGACTATGGCTACACCTTC. The rearrangement joins TRBV10-3 to TRBJ1-2; TRBD1 might be the D (5 bases). V shed 6 bases and J shed 3 bases, with 17 bases lying between them. The CDR3 extends over 15 amino acids. CDR1 is ENHRY, CDR2 SYGVKD, per germline.

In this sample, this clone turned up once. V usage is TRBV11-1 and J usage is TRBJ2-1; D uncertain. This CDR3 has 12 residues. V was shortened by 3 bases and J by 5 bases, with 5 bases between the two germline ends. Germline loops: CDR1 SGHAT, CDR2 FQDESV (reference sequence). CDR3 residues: CASSFNNNEQFF. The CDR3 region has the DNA TGTGCCAGCAGCTTCAACAACAATGAGCAGTTCTTC.

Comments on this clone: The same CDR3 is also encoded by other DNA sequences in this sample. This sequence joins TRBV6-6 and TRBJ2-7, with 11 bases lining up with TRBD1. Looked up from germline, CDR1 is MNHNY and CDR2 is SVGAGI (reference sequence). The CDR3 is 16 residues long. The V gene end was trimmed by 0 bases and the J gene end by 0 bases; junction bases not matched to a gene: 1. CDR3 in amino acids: CASSYSGTGGSYEQYF. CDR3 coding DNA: TGTGCCAGCAGTTACTCTGGGACAGGGGGCTCCTACGAGCAGTACTTC.

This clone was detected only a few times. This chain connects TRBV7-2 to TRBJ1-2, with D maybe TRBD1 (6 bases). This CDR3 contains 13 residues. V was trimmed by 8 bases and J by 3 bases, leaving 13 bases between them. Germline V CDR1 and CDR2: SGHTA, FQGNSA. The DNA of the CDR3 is TGTGCCAGCCTCTTAGGGGGTGACTATGGCTACACCTTC. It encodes CASLLGGDYGYTF.

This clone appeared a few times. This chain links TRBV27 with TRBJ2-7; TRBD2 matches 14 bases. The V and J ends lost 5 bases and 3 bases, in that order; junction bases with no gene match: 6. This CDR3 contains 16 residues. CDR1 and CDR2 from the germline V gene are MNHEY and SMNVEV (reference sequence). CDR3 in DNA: TGTGCCAGCAGTGACCTAGGGACTAGCGGGAGCTACGAGCAGTACTTC. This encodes CASSDLGTSGSYEQYF.

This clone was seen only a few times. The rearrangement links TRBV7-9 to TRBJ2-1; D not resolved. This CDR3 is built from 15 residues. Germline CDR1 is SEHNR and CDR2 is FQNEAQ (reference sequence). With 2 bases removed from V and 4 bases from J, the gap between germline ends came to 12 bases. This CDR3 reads CASSLNQIGYNEQFF. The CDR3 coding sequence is TGTGCCAGCAGCTTAAACCAAATCGGGTACAATGAGCAGTTCTTC.

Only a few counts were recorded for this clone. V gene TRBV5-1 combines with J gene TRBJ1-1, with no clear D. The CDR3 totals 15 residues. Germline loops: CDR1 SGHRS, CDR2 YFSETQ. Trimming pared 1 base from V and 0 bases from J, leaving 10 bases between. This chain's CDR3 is CASSLWKSVNTEAFF. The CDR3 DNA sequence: TGCGCCAGCAGCTTGTGGAAATCGGTGAACACTGAAGCTTTCTTT.

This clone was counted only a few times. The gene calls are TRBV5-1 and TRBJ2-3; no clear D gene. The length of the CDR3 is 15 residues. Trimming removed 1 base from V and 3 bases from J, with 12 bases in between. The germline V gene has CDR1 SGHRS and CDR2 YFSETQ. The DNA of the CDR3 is TGCGCCAGCAGCTTGTCCTCAATTTCAACAGATACGCAGTATTTT. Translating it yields CASSLSSISTDTQYF.

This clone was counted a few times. This CDR3 reads CASPDRGYGYTF. CDR3 DNA sequence: TGTGCCAGCCCAGACAGGGGCTACGGCTACACCTTC. The V and J genes are TRBV21-1 and TRBJ1-2; the D call of TRBD1 is as the table states it, not checked on the DNA. TRBV21-1 counts as a pseudogene. The CDR3 is 12 amino acids.

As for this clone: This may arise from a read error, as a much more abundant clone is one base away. CDR3 amino acids: CASSQDRNTEAFF. Written as DNA, the CDR3 is TGTGCCAGCAGCCAAGACAGGAACACTGAAGCTTTCTTT. The chain combines TRBV11-2 with TRBJ1-1, with a weak D call TRBD1 (5 bases). This CDR3 has 13 amino acids. Trimming removed 5 bases from V and 1 base from J, with 8 bases in between. In germline, CDR1 is SGHAT, CDR2 FQNNGV.